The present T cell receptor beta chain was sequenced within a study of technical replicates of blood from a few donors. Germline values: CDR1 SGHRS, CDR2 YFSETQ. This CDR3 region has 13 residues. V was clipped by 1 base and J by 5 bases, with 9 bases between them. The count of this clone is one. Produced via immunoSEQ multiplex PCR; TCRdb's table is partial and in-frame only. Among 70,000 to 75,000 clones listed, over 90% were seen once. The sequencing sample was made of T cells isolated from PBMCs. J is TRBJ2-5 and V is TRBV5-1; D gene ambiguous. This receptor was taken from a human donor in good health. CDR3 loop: CASSLWIGETQYF. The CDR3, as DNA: TGCGCCAGCAGCTTGTGGATCGGGGAGACCCAGTACTTC.